The present entry profiles one T cell receptor (beta chain) with its context. V shed 5 bases, J shed 15 bases, and the junction held 8 bases outside the gene matches. The CDR3 has 12 residues. Germline V gene lookup returns CDR1 LNHDA and CDR2 SQIVND (reference sequence). These data come from a study of blood T cell repertoires in COVID-19. TCRdb's table, derived via immunoSEQ multiplex PCR, lists solely in-frame clones and lacks some. The profile shows 110,000 or so clones, 85% of them singletons. The clonotype was recovered from a woman aged 55-70 years with COVID-19, enrolled during active disease. The source material was peripheral blood. The chain couples TRBV19 to TRBJ2-1, with 9 bases matching TRBD1. CDR3 loop: CASSRTGGAGFF. The CDR3 region has the DNA TGTGCCAGTAGTCGAACAGGGGGCGCAGGGTTCTTC.